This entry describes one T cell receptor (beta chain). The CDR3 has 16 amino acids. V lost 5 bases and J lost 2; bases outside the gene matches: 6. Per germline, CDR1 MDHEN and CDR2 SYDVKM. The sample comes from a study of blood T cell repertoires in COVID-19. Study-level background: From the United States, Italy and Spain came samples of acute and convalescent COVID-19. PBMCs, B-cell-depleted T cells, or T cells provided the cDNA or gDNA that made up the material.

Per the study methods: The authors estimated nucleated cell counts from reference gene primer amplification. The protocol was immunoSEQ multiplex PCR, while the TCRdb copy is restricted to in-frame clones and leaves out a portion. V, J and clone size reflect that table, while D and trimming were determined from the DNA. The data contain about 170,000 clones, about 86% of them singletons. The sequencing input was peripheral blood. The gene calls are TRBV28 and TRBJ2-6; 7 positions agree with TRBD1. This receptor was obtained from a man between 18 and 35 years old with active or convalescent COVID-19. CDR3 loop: CASSPVTGTGANVLTF. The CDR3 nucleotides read TGTGCCAGCAGTCCCGTGACAGGGACTGGGGCCAACGTCCTGACTTTC.